This record covers a single T cell receptor beta chain. These data originate in a study of blood T cell repertoires in COVID-19. About the research overall: Acute-phase and convalescent COVID-19 samples originated in the United States, Italy and Spain. PBMCs, B-cell-depleted T cells, or T cells provided the cDNA or gDNA that made up the material.

The CDR3 spans 14 residues. Germline V lookup: CDR1 KGHSH, CDR2 LQKENI. The J segment lost 0 bases and the V segment lost 6 bases, leaving 5 bases of the junction unmatched. Assay: immunoSEQ multiplex PCR; the TCRdb copy retains only in-frame clones and omits some. The sample lists 150,000 to 200,000 clones; roughly 80% were seen once. This clonotype originated in a human donor in a cohort sampled during active COVID-19. The specimen was peripheral blood. The chain employs TRBV18 and TRBJ2-7, with 7 positions matching TRBD1. Here the CDR3 reads CASSPGQSSYEQYF. The CDR3 DNA follows: TGTGCCAGCTCGCCGGGACAGAGCTCCTACGAGCAGTACTTC.